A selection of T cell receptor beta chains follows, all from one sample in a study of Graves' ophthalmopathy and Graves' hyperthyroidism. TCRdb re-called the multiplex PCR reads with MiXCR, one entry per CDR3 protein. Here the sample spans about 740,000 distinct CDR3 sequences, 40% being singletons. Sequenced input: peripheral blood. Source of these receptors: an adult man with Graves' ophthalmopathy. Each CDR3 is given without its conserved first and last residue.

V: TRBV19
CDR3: ASSIRQKNTGELF

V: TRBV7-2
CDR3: ASSRDRVSEAF

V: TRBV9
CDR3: ASSPTLTGGRGFT

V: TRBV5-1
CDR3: ASSRGADQPQH

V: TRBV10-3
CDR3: AISEPGLQGGQF

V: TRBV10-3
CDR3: AISDGTTPNYGYT

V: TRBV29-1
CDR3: SASEGNTIY

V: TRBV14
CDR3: ASSPERTNEKLF

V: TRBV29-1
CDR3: SVGIEGLKKLF

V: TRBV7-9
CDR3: ASSLSGEISYEQY

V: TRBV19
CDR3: ASSMEVYQPQH

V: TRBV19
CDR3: ASSAGGQSSGNTIY

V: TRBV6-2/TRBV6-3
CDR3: ASSYLREEQY

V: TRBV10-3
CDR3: ASSHSRDRGVNTEAF

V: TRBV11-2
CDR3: ASSFPPDRGHYEQY

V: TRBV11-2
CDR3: ASSFKGAYEQY